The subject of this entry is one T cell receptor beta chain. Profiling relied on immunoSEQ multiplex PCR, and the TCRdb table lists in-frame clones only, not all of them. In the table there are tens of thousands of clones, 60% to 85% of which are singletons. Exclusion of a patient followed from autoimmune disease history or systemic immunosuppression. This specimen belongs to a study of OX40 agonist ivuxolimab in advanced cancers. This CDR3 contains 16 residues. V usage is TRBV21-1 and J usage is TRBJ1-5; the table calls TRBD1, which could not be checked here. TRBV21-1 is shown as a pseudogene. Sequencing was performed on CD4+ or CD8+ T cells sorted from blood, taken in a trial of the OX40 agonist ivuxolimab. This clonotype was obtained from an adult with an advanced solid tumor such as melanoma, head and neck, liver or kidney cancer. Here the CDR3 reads CASSKGGGRGNQPQHF. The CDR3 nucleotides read TGTGCCAGCAGCAAAGGAGGCGGCAGGGGCAATCAGCCCCAGCATTTT.